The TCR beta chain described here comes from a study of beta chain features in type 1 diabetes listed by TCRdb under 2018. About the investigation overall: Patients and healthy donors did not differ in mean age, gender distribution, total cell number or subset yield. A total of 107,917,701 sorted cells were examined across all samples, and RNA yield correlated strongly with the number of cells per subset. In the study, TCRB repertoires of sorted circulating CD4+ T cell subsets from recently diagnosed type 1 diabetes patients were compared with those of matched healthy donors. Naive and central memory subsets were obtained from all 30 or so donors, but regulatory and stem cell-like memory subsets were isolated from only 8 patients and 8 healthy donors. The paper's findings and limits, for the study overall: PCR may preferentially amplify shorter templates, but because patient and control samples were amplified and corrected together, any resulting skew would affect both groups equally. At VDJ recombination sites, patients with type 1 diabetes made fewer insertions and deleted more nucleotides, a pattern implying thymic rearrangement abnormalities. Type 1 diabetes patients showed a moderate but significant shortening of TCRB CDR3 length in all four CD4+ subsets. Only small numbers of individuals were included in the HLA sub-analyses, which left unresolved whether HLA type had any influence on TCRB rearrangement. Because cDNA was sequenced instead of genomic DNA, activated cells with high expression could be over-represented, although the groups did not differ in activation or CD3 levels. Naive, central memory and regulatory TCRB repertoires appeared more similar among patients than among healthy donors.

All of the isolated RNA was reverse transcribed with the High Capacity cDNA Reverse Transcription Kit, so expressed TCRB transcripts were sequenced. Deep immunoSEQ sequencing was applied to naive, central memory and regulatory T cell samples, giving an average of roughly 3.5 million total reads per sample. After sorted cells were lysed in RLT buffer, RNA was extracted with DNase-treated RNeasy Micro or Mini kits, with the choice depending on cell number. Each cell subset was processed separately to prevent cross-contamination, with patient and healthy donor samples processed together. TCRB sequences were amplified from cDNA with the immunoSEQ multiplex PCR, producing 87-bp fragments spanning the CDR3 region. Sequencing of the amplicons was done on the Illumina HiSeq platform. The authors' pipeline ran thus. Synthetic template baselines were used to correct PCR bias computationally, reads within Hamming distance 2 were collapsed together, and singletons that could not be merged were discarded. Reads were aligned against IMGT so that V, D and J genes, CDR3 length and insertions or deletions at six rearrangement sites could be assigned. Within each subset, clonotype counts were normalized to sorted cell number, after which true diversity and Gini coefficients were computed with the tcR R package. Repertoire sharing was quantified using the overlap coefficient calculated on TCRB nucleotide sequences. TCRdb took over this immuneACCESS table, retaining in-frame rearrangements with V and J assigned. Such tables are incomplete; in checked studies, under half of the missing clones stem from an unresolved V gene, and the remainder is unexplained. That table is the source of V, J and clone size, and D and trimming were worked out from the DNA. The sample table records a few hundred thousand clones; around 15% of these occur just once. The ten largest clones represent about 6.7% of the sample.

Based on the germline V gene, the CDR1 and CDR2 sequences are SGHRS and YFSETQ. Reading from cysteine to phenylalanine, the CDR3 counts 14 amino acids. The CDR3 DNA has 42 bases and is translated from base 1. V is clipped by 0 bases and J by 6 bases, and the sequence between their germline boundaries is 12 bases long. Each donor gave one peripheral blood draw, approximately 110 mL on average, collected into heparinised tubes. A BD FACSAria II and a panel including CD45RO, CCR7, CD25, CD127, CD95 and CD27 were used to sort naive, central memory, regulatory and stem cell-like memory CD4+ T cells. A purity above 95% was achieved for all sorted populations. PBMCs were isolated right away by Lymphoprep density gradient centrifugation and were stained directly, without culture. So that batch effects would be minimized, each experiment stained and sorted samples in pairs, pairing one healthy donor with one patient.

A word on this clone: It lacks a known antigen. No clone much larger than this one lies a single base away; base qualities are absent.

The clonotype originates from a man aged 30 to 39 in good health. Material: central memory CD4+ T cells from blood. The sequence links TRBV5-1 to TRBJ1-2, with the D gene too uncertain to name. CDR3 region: CASSLVTQAHGYTF. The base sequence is TGCGCCAGCAGCTTGGTAACGCAGGCCCATGGCTACACCTTC.